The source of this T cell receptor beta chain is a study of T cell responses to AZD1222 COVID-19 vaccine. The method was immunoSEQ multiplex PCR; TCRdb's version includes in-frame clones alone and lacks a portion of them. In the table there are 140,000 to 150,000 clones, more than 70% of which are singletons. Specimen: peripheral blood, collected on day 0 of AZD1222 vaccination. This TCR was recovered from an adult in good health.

The CDR3 bases are TGCGCCAGCAGCCAAGATTGGACAGGGGTCCATCAGCCCCAGCATTTT. As protein: CASSQDWTGVHQPQHF. This chain connects TRBV4-1 to TRBJ1-5, with 9 bases lining up with TRBD1. The CDR3 contains 16 residues. Germline loops: CDR1 MGHRA, CDR2 YSYEKL. With V trimmed by 0 bases and J by 5 bases, 5 bases remained unmatched.